Following are 25 T cell receptor beta chains from one sample sequenced in a study of CD4 T cells in relation to SARS-CoV-2 and coronaviruses. CD4+ T cells from unexposed donors were obtained before the COVID-19 pandemic (2011-2018). Sequenced by immunoSEQ multiplex PCR; TCRdb stores in-frame clones only, minus some. This sample has some 65,000 clones, with over 80% found just once. Sequencing was done on a sample of memory CD4+ T cells from PBMCs. These receptors came from a human donor in good health.

This chain uses TRBV9 with TRBJ2-1; 7 nucleotides match TRBD2. This CDR3 spans 16 amino acids. J gave up 6 bases and V 1 base, and 10 bases lay outside the gene matches. Germline CDR1 is SGDLS and CDR2 is YYNGEE. The CDR3 protein is CASSVRALSGVNEQFF. In nucleotides, the CDR3 is TGTGCCAGCAGCGTACGTGCCCTGAGCGGGGTCAATGAGCAGTTCTTC.

The chain carries TRBV6-5 and TRBJ2-5; no clear D gene. Trimming removed 8 bases from V and 5 bases from J, with 6 bases in between. The CDR3 spans 10 residues. Germline CDR1 MNHEY, CDR2 SVGAGI. For the CDR3, the DNA is TGTGCCAGCCGTTGGGAGACCCAGTACTTC. Translated: CASRWETQYF.

The rearrangement uses TRBV3-1 (or the pseudogene TRBV3-2) and TRBJ1-1; 8 bases match TRBD1. The CDR3 consists of 14 residues. The V gene end was trimmed by 6 bases and the J gene end by 4 bases; junction bases not matched to a gene: 7. The germline V gene encodes CDR1 LGHDT and CDR2 YNNKEL (reference sequence). In nucleotides, the CDR3 is TGTGCCAGCAGAGAGAACAGGGGGATCACTGAAGCTTTCTTT. Translation gives CASRENRGITEAFF.

V and J are TRBV3-1 (or the pseudogene TRBV3-2) and TRBJ2-7, with D unresolved. V was trimmed by 1 base and J by 0 bases, leaving 10 bases between them. The germline gives CDR1 LGHDT, CDR2 YNNKEL (reference sequence). The CDR3 consists of 15 residues. CDR3 sequence: CASSQVKGNSYEQYF. The CDR3 DNA sequence: TGTGCCAGCAGCCAAGTAAAGGGAAACTCCTACGAGCAGTACTTC.

The genes are TRBV4-1 and TRBJ2-2; 10 nucleotides align to TRBD2. This CDR3 is 17 amino acids long. The ends lost 1 base at V and 6 bases at J; junction bases unmatched: 8. Germline CDR1 and CDR2: MGHRA and YSYEKL. CDR3 nucleotide sequence: TGCGCCAGCAGCCAAGCGCCAAGCGGGGGGGCCCCCGGGGAGCTGTTTTTT. This gives the protein CASSQAPSGGAPGELFF.

The genes are TRBV6-5 and TRBJ1-1, with TRBD1 matching over 7 bases. J was trimmed by 9 bases and V by 6 bases; bases with no gene match: 10. This CDR3 contains 13 residues. The germline V gene has CDR1 MNHEY and CDR2 SVGAGI. CDR3 in amino acids: CASSASGGRQAFF. In DNA, the CDR3 is TGTGCCAGCAGCGCCTCAGGGGGTAGACAAGCTTTCTTT.

V and J are TRBV7-2 and TRBJ2-7; TRBD2 aligns across 14 bases. The CDR3 totals 17 residues. Germline CDR1 SGHTA, CDR2 FQGNSA. V gave up 1 base and J gave up 3 bases; unmatched junction bases: 5. CDR3 DNA sequence: TGTGCCAGCAGCTTAGAGACTAGCGGGGGGGCAGACTACGAGCAGTACTTC. It translates to CASSLETSGGADYEQYF.

The chain joins TRBV5-1 to TRBJ2-7, with 10 bases lining up with TRBD2. J was trimmed by 4 bases and V by 1 base; bases with no gene match: 2. The CDR3 runs to 14 residues. The germline CDR1 and CDR2 sequences are SGHRS and YFSETQ. The CDR3 DNA is TGCGCCAGCAGCTTGACTAGCGGGGCGTACGAGCAGTACTTC. Translated: CASSLTSGAYEQYF. Based on the CDR3 plus reference TRBV5-1 and TRBJ2-7, the full variable domain is KAGVTQTPRYLIKTRGQQVTLSCSPISGHRSVSWYQQTPGQGLQFLFEYFSETQRNKGNFPGRFSGRQFSNSRSEMNVSTLELGDSALYLCASSLTSGAYEQYFGPGTRLTVT.

This sequence joins TRBV6-1 and TRBJ2-7; 9 nucleotides line up with TRBD1. This CDR3 contains 16 residues. Germline-derived CDR1 and CDR2 are MNHNS and SASEGT. With V trimmed by 0 bases and J by 2 bases, 5 bases remained unmatched. The CDR3 protein is CASSEAGQGNPYEQYF. CDR3 coding DNA: TGTGCCAGCAGTGAAGCGGGACAGGGTAACCCCTACGAGCAGTACTTC.

The chain uses TRBV13 and TRBJ2-3; a possible D gene is TRBD2 (5 bases). Germline V gives CDR1 PRHDT, CDR2 FYEKMQ (reference sequence). There are 15 residues in the CDR3. The V end lost 2 bases, the J end lost 0 bases, and 9 bases lay between the germline ends. The CDR3 protein is CASSLLGGSTDTQYF. The DNA of the CDR3 is TGTGCCAGCAGCTTACTAGGCGGGAGCACAGATACGCAGTATTTT.

The V gene is TRBV19, the J gene TRBJ2-1; weak D call: TRBD1 (6 bases). This CDR3 is built from 14 residues. The germline V gene encodes CDR1 LNHDA and CDR2 SQIVND (reference sequence). Trimming cost V 8 bases and J 1 base, with 12 bases left between them. The CDR3 nucleotides are TGTGCCAGTGGGCCCAGGGGTTCCTACAATGAGCAGTTCTTC. The encoded protein is CASGPRGSYNEQFF. The full variable domain, with the rest looked up from reference TRBV19 and TRBJ2-1, is DGGITQSPKYLFRKEGQNVTLSCEQNLNHDAMYWYRQDPGQGLRLIYYSQIVNDFQKGDIAEGYSVSREKKESFPLTVTSAQKNPTAFYLCASGPRGSYNEQFFGPGTRLTVL.

The V call is TRBV7-2, the J call TRBJ2-7; D unclear. The CDR3 loop spans 12 amino acids. Germline CDR1 is SGHTA and CDR2 is FQGNSA. Deletions cut 5 bases from V and 3 bases from J, with 8 bases between. CDR3 DNA sequence: TGTGCCAGCAGCCCTTGGGGCTACGAGCAGTACTTC. Amino acids: CASSPWGYEQYF.

The chain couples TRBV30 to TRBJ1-5; D is ambiguous. Per germline, CDR1 GTSNPN and CDR2 SVGIG (reference sequence). The CDR3 consists of 13 residues. Trimming left V 2 bases short and J 9 bases short, with 14 bases between. DNA of the CDR3: TGTGCCTGGAGTAGCATTCGGTCGCGGCCCCAGCATTTT. This gives the protein CAWSSIRSRPQHF.

The rearrangement links TRBV4-3 to TRBJ1-1; D may be TRBD1 (6 bases). CDR3 length: 16 amino acids. The V end lost 0 bases, the J end lost 4 bases, and 15 bases lay between the germline ends. CDR1 is LGHNA, CDR2 YSLEER, per germline. The DNA for the CDR3 is TGCGCCAGCAGCCAAGAGAGTACCGGGGGCTCCACTGAAGCTTTCTTT. Translated, it gives CASSQESTGGSTEAFF.

V gene TRBV3-1 (or the pseudogene TRBV3-2) combines with J gene TRBJ2-1, with D possibly matching TRBD2 (6 bases). Trimming removed 1 base at V and 9 bases at J, with 16 bases between. The CDR3 covers 15 residues. Germline V gives CDR1 LGHDT, CDR2 YNNKEL (reference sequence). The CDR3 here is CASSQGRRVGGEQFF. CDR3 in DNA: TGTGCCAGCAGCCAAGGGCGAAGGGTCGGGGGTGAGCAGTTCTTC.

The chain couples TRBV28 to TRBJ1-3; TRBD1 matches at 7 bases. CDR3 size: 16 residues. The germline gives CDR1 MDHEN, CDR2 SYDVKM. The trim removed 1 base at V and 3 bases at J, leaving 6 bases unmatched. DNA of the CDR3: TGTGCCAGCAGTTTATCGGGACAGAAGCTTGGAAACACCATATATTTT. Translated, it gives CASSLSGQKLGNTIYF.

This clone occurred once. The chain joins TRBV30 to TRBJ1-5; D uncertain. Deletions cut 0 bases from V and 2 bases from J, with 11 bases between. CDR1 is GTSNPN and CDR2 is SVGIG in the germline V gene (reference sequence). This CDR3 spans 15 amino acids. The CDR3 region has the DNA TGTGCCTGGAGTGTGGGGTTTCTCGGCAATCAGCCCCAGCATTTT. This codes for CAWSVGFLGNQPQHF.

CDR3 in amino acids: CASSLAGGGQETQYF. The CDR3 region has the DNA TGTGCCAGCAGCTTGGCGGGGGGGGGTCAAGAGACCCAGTACTTC. The chain combines TRBV5-4 with TRBJ2-5, with 8 positions matching TRBD2. The CDR3 is 15 residues long. CDR1 and CDR2 (germline): SGHNT, YYREEE (reference sequence). The J segment lost 2 bases and the V segment lost 0 bases, leaving 3 bases of the junction unmatched.

In this sample, this clone turned up once. The chain combines TRBV10-1 with TRBJ2-7; TRBD1 agrees at 8 bases. This CDR3 comprises 13 residues. J was trimmed by 6 bases and V by 6 bases; bases with no gene match: 7. Germline CDR1 WNHNN, CDR2 SYGVQD (reference sequence). The chain's CDR3 is CASSLGQGPEQYF. The CDR3 DNA reads as TGCGCCAGCAGCCTCGGACAGGGACCCGAGCAGTACTTC.

The gene calls are TRBV7-9 and TRBJ1-4, with TRBD1 matching over 9 bases. CDR3 length: 14 amino acids. Germline V gives CDR1 SEHNR, CDR2 FQNEAQ (reference sequence). The J segment lost 7 bases and the V segment lost 6 bases, leaving 6 bases of the junction unmatched. Here the CDR3 reads CASSFRTGVEKLFF. Here the CDR3 DNA reads TGTGCCAGCAGTTTCAGGACAGGGGTTGAAAAACTGTTTTTT.

The gene calls are TRBV30 and TRBJ1-4; 7 bases line up with TRBD1. V gave up 3 bases and J gave up 6 bases; unmatched junction bases: 4. This CDR3 comprises 13 residues. Germline V gene data show CDR1 as GTSNPN and CDR2 as SVGIG (reference sequence). DNA for the CDR3: TGTGCCTGGAGCAGGGGGGCCGATGAAAAACTGTTTTTT. Residues: CAWSRGADEKLFF.

The V call is TRBV19, the J call TRBJ1-5; TRBD1 matches 7 bases. Germline V gene data show CDR1 as LNHDA and CDR2 as SQIVND (reference sequence). V was pared by 6 bases and J by 6 bases, with 8 bases of the junction left unmatched. The CDR3 extends over 14 amino acids. DNA of the CDR3: TGTGCCAGTAGGGGGGACAGTCTGCCTCAGCCCCAGCATTTT. Protein: CASRGDSLPQPQHF.

The chain joins TRBV2 to TRBJ1-2, with D possibly matching TRBD1 (5 bases). Germline assignment: CDR1 SNHLY and CDR2 FYNNEI. CDR3 length: 14 amino acids. V gave up 3 bases and J gave up 3 bases, with 11 bases separating them. Here the CDR3 DNA reads TGTGCCAGCAGTGACAGGGAGGAGGACTATGGCTACACCTTC. Its protein product is CASSDREEDYGYTF.

This chain joins TRBV3-1 (or the pseudogene TRBV3-2) and TRBJ1-2; no reliable D call. The CDR3 is made up of 11 amino acids. V lost 3 bases and J lost 8, with 7 bases in between. Per the germline V gene, CDR1 is LGHDT and CDR2 is YNNKEL (reference sequence). In DNA, the CDR3 is TGTGCCAGCAGCCACGTTGGAGGCTACACCTTC. Protein: CASSHVGGYTF.

The CDR3 coding sequence is TGTGCCAGCAGCTTAGTAGGACTGGACGAGCAGTACTTC. Its translation: CASSLVGLDEQYF. The chain has TRBV7-8 and TRBJ2-7, with D perhaps TRBD2 (5 bases). The CDR3 is 13 residues long. The V gene's germline CDR1 is SGHVS and CDR2 FQNEAQ. The V gene lost 1 base and the J gene lost 5 bases, with 9 bases spanning the gap. Supplemented by reference TRBV7-8 and TRBJ2-7, the full variable domain reads GAGVSQSPRYKVAKRGQDVALRCDPISGHVSLFWYQQALGQGPEFLTYFQNEAQLDKSGLPSDRFFAERPEGSVSTLKIQRTQQEDSAVYLCASSLVGLDEQYFGPGTRLTVT.